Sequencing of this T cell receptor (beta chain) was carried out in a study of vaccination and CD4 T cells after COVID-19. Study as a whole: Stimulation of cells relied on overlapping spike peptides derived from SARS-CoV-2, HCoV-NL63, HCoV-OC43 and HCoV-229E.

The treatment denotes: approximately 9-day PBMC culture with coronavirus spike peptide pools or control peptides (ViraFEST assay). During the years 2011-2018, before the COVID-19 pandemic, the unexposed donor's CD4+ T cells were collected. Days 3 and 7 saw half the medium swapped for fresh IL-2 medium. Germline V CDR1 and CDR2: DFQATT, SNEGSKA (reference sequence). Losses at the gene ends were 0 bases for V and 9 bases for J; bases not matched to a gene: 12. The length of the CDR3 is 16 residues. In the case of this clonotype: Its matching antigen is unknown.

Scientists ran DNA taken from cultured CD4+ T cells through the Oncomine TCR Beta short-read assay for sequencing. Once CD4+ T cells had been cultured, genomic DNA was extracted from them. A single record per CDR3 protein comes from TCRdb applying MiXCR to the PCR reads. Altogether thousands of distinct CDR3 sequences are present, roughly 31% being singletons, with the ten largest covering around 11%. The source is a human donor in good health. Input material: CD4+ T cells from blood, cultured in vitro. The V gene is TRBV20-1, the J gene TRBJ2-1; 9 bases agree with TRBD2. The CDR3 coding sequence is TGCAGTGCTAGAGATTTTGCTAGCGGGAAGGAGGGTGAGCAGTTCTTC. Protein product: CSARDFASGKEGEQFF.